This T cell receptor beta chain was profiled in a study of lymphopenia after photon versus proton radiotherapy. General observations from the study: Only patients who died were analyzed for survival; proton advantage is unproven. After lymphocyte nadir, photon-treated repertoires showed oligoclonal expansion, especially CD8+ Temra. In patients who died, overall survival fell as post-nadir TCR diversity dropped more. Photon-treated patients lost naive T cells and TCR diversity; proton-treated stayed stable.

Details on this clone: Its target is unknown.

The CDR3 is made up of 13 amino acids. V shed 4 bases and J shed 4 bases, with 11 bases lying between them. Per germline, CDR1 SGHVS and CDR2 FQNEAQ. Here immunoSEQ multiplex PCR was the method, and the copy in TCRdb shows in-frame clones only, minus some. The sample yields fewer than 25,000 clones, roughly 82% seen once. The V gene is TRBV7-8, the J gene TRBJ2-7; D gene unclear. This clonotype was sampled from a man aged 35 to 55 with gastric cancer. Specimen: peripheral blood, collected from a patient treated with photon-based radiotherapy. The CDR3 reads CASSSNEAYEQYF. The CDR3, as DNA: TGTGCCAGCAGCTCGAATGAAGCGTACGAGCAGTACTTC. Combining the CDR3 with reference TRBV7-8 and TRBJ2-7 gives the whole variable domain GAGVSQSPRYKVAKRGQDVALRCDPISGHVSLFWYQQALGQGPEFLTYFQNEAQLDKSGLPSDRFFAERPEGSVSTLKIQRTQQEDSAVYLCASSSNEAYEQYFGPGTRLTVT.